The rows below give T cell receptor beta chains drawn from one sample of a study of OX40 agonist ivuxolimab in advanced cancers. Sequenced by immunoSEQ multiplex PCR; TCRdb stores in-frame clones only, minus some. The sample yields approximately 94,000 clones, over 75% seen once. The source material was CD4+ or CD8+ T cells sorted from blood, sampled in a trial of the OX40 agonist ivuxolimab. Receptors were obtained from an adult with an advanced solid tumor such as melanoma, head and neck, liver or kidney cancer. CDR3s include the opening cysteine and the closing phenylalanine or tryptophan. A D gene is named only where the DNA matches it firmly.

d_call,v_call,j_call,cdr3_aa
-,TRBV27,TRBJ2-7,CASSLGLGGLGEQYF
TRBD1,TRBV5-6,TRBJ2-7,CASRTQGAGEQYF
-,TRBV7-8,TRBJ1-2,CASSLAEAGRAGYTF
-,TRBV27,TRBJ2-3,CASSSWGTDTQYF
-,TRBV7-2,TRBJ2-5,CASSSLGGHEETQYF
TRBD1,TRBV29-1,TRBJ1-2,CSAGTGGYYGYTF
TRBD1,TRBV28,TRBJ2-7,CASRRTGNYEQYF
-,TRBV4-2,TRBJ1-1,CASSQEFWVQRGNTEAFF
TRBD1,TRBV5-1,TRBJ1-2,CASKVGQGGSYTF
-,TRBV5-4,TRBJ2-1,CASSHNTDEQFF
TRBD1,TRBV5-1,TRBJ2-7,CASSFRPWGQGQRSSYEQYF
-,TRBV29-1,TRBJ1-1,CSGGLSGGEAFF
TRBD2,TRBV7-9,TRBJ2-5,CASSLELAGQETQYF
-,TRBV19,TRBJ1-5,CASSRREGSQPQHF
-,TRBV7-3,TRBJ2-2,CASSSQRLNTGELFF
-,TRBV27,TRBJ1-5,CASSFGGARNQPQHF
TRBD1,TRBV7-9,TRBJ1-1,CASSLFNRGNTEAFF
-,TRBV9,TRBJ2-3,CASSVETEDTQYF
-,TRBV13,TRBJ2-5,CASSRGLPQETQYF
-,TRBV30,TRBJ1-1,CAWKGLGTEAFF
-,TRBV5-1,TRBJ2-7,CASSLDRLYEQYF
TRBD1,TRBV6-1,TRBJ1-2,CASTRTGAGYGYTF
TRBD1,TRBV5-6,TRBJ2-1,CASSFDRGGGNEQFF
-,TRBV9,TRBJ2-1,CASSVVGAGHEQFF
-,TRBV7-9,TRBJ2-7,CASSSVTSNEQYF
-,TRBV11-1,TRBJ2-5,CASSLRETRSETQYF
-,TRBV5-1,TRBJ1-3,CASSLGRGSGNTIYF
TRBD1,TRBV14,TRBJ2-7,CASSQDRTYEQYF
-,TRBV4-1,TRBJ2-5,CASSHERLNQETQYF
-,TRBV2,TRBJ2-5,CASSEAAVTTQYF
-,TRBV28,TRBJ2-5,CASSLEGRWGETQYF
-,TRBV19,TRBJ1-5,CASTPSIPGGNQPQHF
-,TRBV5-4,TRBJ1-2,CASSLLEGREPSGGYTF
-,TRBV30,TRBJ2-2,CAWSVRGTGELFF
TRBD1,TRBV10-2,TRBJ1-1,CASSRDSLNTEAFF